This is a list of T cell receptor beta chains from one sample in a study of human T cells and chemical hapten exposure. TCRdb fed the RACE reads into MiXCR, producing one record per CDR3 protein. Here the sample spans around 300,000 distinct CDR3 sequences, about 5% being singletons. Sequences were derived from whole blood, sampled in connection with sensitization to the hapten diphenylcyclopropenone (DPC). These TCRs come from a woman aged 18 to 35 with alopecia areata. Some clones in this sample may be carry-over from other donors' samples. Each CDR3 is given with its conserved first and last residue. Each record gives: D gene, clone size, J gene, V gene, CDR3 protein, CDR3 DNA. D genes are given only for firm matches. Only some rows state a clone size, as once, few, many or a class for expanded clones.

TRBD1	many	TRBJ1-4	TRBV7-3	CASSSTGGTNEKLFF	TGTGCCAGCAGCTCGACAGGGGGAACTAATGAAAAACTGTTTTTT
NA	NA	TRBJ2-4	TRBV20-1	CSAPSWTLAKNIQYF	TGCAGTGCGCCTTCTTGGACGTTAGCCAAAAACATTCAGTACTTC
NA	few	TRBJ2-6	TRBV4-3	CASSQGGEFSGANVLTF	TGCGCCAGCAGCCAAGGGGGCGAGTTTTCTGGGGCCAACGTCCTGACTTTC
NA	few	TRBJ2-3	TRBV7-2	CASSRYREGTQYF	TGTGCCAGCAGCCGTTACAGGGAGGGGACGCAGTATTTT
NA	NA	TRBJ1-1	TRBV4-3	CASSQEGGGLNTEAFF	TGCGCCAGCAGCCAAGAAGGGGGAGGGCTTAACACTGAAGCTTTCTTT
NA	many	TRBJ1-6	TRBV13	CASIPKRGNPSPLHF	TGTGCCAGCATCCCAAAGCGGGGGAACCCTTCACCCCTCCACTTT
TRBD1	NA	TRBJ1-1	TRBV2	CASSELTGVTEAFF	TGTGCCAGCAGTGAGCTGACAGGGGTCACTGAAGCTTTCTTT
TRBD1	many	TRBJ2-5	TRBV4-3	CASSQGNRGRETQYF	TGCGCCAGCAGCCAAGGAAACAGGGGGAGAGAGACCCAGTACTTC
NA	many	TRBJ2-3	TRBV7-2	CASSLSASRRHDTQYF	TGTGCCAGCAGCTTAAGCGCGTCGAGAAGGCATGATACGCAGTATTTT
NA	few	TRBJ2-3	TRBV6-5	CASSYWFGDTQYF	TGTGCCAGCAGTTATTGGTTTGGAGATACGCAGTATTTT
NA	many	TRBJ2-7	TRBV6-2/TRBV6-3	CASSYSSEAPSQYF	TGTGCCAGCAGTTACTCGTCTGAGGCCCCAAGCCAGTACTTC
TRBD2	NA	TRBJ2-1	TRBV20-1	CSARGGLAGRDEQFF	TGCAGTGCTAGAGGCGGACTAGCGGGGAGGGATGAGCAGTTCTTC
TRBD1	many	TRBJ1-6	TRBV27	CASSVRDSYSPLHF	TGTGCCAGCAGTGTGAGGGACAGCTATTCACCCCTCCACTTT
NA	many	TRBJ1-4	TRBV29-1	CSVAGSWEKLFF	TGCAGCGTTGCGGGGTCCTGGGAAAAACTGTTTTTT
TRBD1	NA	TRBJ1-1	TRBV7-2	CASSLGRGQVTEAFF	TGTGCCAGCAGCTTAGGCAGGGGGCAGGTGACTGAAGCTTTCTTT
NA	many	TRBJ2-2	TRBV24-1	CATSDRKGDTGELFF	TGTGCCACCAGTGATAGAAAGGGGGACACCGGGGAGCTGTTTTTT
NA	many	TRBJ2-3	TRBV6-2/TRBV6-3	CASTPGTSTDTQYF	TGTGCCAGCACCCCCGGGACGTCCACAGATACGCAGTATTTT
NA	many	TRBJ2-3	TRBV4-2	CASSQDKGYDTQYF	TGTGCCAGCAGCCAAGATAAGGGATACGATACGCAGTATTTT
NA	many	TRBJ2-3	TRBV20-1	CSARLGTMDTQYF	TGCAGTGCCAGACTGGGAACCATGGATACGCAGTATTTT
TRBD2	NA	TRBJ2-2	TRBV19	CASSRAAGGTEKLFF	TGTGCCAGTAGTAGGGCGGCGGGGGGGACGGAGAAGCTGTTTTTT
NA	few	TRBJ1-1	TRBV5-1	CASSQGGETEAFF	TGCGCCAGCAGTCAGGGAGGGGAGACTGAAGCTTTCTTT
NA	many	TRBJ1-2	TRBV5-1	CASSFARGNYGYTF	TGCGCCAGCAGCTTTGCCAGAGGCAACTATGGCTACACCTTC
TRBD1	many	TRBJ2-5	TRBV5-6	CASSLGTGFLPSTQYF	TGTGCCAGCAGCCTGGGGACAGGGTTTCTCCCTTCGACCCAGTACTTC
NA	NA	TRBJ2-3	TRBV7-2	CASSLAGLITDTQYF	TGTGCCAGCAGCTTAGCGGGACTGATCACAGATACGCAGTATTTT
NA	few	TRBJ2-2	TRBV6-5	CASSYGRVQGKTGELFF	TGTGCCAGCAGTTACGGCCGGGTACAGGGAAAAACCGGGGAGCTGTTTTTT
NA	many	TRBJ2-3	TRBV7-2	CASSFGTDTQYF	TGTGCCAGCAGTTTCGGGACAGATACGCAGTATTTT
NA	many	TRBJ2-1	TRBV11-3	CASSLAEGREQFF	TGTGCCAGCAGCTTAGCAGAAGGGAGGGAGCAGTTCTTC
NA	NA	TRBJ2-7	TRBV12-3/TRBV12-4	CASSRRVHSYEQYF	TGTGCCAGCAGTCGCCGGGTCCACTCCTACGAGCAGTACTTC
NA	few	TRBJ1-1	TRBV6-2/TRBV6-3	CASSSGGSRDTEAFF	TGTGCCAGCAGCTCTGGGGGGTCCAGGGACACTGAAGCTTTCTTT
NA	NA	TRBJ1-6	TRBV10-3	CAISAQNSPLHF	TGTGCCATCAGCGCACAAAATTCACCCCTCCACTTT
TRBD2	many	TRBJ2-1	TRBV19	CASSPWVAGGPGNEQFF	TGTGCCAGTAGCCCGTGGGTAGCGGGGGGGCCGGGGAATGAGCAGTTCTTC
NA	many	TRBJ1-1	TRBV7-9	CATRDRVERYTEAFF	TGTGCCACCCGTGACAGAGTGGAGAGATACACTGAAGCTTTCTTT
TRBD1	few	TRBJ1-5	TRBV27	CASSQYRGRWSNQPQHF	TGTGCCAGCAGCCAGTACAGGGGGCGGTGGAGCAATCAGCCCCAGCATTTT
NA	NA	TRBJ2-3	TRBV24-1	CATSDYPGTDTQYF	TGTGCCACCAGTGATTACCCAGGGACAGATACGCAGTATTTT
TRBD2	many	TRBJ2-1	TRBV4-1	CASSLSGTSGGSSYNEQFF	TGCGCCAGCAGCCTCTCCGGGACTAGCGGGGGGAGCTCCTACAATGAGCAGTTCTTC
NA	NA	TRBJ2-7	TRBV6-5	CASSRGRGPYEQYF	TGTGCCAGCAGTCGAGGACGGGGCCCCTACGAGCAGTACTTC
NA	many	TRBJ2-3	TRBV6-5	CASRGSTDTQYF	TGTGCCAGCAGGGGTAGCACAGATACGCAGTATTTT